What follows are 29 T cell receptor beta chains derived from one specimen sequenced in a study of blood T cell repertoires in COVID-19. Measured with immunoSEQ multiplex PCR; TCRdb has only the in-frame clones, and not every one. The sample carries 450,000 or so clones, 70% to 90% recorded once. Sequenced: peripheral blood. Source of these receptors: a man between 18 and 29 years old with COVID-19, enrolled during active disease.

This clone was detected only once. The CDR3 protein is CASSYSDRAGQPQHF. The CDR3 nucleotides are TGTGCCAGCAGTTACTCCGACAGGGCGGGTCAGCCCCAGCATTTT. This chain links TRBV6-5 with TRBJ1-5, with 7 bases matching TRBD1. J gave up 6 bases and V 0 bases, and 5 bases lay outside the gene matches. The CDR3 totals 15 residues. Per germline, CDR1 MNHEY and CDR2 SVGAGI.

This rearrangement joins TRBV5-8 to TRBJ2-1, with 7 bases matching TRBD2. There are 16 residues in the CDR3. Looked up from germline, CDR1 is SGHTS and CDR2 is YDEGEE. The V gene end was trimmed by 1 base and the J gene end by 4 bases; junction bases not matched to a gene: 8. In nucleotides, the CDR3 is TGTGCCAGCAGCTTGTCCGGGACTATGATTTACAATGAGCAGTTCTTC. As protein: CASSLSGTMIYNEQFF.

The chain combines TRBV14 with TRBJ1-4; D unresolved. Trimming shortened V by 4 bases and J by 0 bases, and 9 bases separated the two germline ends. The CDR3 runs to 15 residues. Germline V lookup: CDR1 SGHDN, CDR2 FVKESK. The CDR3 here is CASSLYRTTNEKLFF. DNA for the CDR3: TGTGCCAGCAGCCTTTACAGAACAACTAATGAAAAACTGTTTTTT.

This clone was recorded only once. CDR3 nucleotides: TGTGCCAGCAGTTTATTCTTTGGCGGGAGGGCAAGGAACGAGCAGTACTTC. It encodes CASSLFFGGRARNEQYF. The chain employs TRBV27 and TRBJ2-7, with 9 bases aligning to TRBD2. Germline CDR1 is MNHEY and CDR2 is SMNVEV (reference sequence). The CDR3 has 17 amino acids. Trimming at V came to 1 base and at J to 5 bases, leaving 12 bases not matched to a gene.

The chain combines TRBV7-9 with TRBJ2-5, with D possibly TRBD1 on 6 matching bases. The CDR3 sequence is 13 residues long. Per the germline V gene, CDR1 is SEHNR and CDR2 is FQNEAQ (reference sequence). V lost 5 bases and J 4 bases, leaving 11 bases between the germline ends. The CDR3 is CASSVGTRETQYF. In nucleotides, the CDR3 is TGTGCCAGCAGCGTCGGGACAAGAGAGACCCAGTACTTC.

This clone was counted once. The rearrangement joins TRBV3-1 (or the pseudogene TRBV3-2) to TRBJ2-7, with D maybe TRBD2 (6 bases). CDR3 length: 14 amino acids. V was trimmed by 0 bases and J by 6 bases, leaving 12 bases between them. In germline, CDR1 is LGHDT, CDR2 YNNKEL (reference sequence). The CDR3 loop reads CASSQDLRGIEQYF. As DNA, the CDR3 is TGTGCCAGCAGCCAAGATCTACGGGGGATCGAGCAGTACTTC.

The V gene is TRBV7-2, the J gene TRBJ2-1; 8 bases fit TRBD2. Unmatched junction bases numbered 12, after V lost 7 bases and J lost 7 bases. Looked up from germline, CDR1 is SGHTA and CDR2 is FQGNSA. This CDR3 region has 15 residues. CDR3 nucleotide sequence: TGTGCCAGCACGGGGGGGATCCGAGGCGCAAATGAGCAGTTCTTC. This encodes CASTGGIRGANEQFF.

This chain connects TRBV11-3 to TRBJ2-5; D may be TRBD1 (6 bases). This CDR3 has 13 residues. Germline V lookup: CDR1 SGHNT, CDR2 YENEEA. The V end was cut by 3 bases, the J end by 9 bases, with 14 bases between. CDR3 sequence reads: CASSFGQGSAQYF. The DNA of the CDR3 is TGTGCCAGCAGCTTCGGGCAGGGGTCGGCCCAGTACTTC.

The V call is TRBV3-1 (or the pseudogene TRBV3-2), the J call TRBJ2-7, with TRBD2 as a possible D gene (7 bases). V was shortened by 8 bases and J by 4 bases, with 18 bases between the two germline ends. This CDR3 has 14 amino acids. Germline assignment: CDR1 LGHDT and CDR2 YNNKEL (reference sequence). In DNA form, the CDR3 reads TGTGCCAGCTCGGGGGGCCAAGGCTTTTACGAGCAGTACTTC. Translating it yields CASSGGQGFYEQYF.

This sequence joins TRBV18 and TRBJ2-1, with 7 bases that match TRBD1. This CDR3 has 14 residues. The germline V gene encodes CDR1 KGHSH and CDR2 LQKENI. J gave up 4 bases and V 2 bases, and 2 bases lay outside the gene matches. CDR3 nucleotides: TGTGCCAGCTCACCAATGGGACAGTACAATGAGCAGTTCTTC. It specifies CASSPMGQYNEQFF.

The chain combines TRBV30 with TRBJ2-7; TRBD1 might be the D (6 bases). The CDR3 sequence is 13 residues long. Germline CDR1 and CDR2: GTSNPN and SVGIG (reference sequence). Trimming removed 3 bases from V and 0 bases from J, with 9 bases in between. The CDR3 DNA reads TGTGCCTGGAGCCAGGGACACTCCTACGAGCAGTACTTC. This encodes CAWSQGHSYEQYF.

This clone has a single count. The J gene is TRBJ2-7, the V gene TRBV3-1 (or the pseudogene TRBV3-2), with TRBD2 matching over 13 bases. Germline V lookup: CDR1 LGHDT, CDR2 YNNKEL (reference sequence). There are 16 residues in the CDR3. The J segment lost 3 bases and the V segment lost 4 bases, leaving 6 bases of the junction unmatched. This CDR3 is CASSRITSGRGYEQYF. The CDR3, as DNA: TGTGCCAGCAGCCGGATAACTAGCGGGAGGGGCTACGAGCAGTACTTC.

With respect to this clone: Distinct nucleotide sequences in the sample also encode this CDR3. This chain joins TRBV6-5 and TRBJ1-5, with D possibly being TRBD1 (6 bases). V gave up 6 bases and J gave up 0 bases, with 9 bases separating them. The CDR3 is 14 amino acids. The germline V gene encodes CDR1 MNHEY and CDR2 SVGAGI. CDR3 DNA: TGTGCCAGCAGCAGGACAGTTAGCAATCAGCCCCAGCATTTT. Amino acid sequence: CASSRTVSNQPQHF.

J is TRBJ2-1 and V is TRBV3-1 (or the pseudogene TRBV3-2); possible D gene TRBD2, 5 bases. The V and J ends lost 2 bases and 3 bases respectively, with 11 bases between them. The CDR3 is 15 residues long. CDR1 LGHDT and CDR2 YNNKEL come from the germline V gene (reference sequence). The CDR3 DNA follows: TGTGCCAGCAGCCAAAGAGAGAGGGTCTACAATGAGCAGTTCTTC. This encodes CASSQRERVYNEQFF.

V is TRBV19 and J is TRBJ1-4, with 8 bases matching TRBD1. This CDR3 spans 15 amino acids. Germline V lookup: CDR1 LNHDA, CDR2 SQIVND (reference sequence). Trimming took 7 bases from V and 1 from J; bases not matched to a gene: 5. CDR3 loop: CASIAGGVTNEKLFF. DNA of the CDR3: TGTGCCAGTATCGCAGGGGGCGTAACTAATGAAAAACTGTTTTTT.

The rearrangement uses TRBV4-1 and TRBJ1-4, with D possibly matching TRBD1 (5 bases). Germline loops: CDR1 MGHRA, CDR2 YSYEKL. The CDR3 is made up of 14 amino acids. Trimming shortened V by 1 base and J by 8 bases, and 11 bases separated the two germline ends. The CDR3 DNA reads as TGCGCCAGCAGCCAAGGTGGGGCGAAGGAAAAACTGTTTTTT. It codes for CASSQGGAKEKLFF.

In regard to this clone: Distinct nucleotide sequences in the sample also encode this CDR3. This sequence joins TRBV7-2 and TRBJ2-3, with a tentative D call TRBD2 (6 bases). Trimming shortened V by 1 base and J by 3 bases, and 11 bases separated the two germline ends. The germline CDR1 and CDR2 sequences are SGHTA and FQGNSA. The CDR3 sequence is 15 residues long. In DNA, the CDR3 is TGTGCCAGCAGCTTAGTGGCGGGATCGACAGATACGCAGTATTTT. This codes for CASSLVAGSTDTQYF.

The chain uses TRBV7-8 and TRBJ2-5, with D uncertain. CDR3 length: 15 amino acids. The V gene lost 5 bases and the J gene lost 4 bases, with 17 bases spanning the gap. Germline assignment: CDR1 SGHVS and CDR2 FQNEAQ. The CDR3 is CASSQRPVVSETQYF. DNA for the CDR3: TGTGCCAGCAGCCAGAGGCCAGTGGTATCAGAGACCCAGTACTTC. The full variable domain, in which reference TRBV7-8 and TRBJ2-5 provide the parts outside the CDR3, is GAGVSQSPRYKVAKRGQDVALRCDPISGHVSLFWYQQALGQGPEFLTYFQNEAQLDKSGLPSDRFFAERPEGSVSTLKIQRTQQEDSAVYLCASSQRPVVSETQYFGPGTRLLVL.

This CDR3 reads CASSEYQGLGQFF. CDR3 in DNA: TGCGCCAGCAGCGAGTATCAGGGATTAGGGCAGTTCTTC. The rearrangement links TRBV5-1 to TRBJ2-1, with D perhaps matching TRBD1 (5 bases). Looked up from germline, CDR1 is SGHRS and CDR2 is YFSETQ. V was trimmed by 4 bases and J by 12 bases, leaving 17 bases between them. There are 13 residues in the CDR3.

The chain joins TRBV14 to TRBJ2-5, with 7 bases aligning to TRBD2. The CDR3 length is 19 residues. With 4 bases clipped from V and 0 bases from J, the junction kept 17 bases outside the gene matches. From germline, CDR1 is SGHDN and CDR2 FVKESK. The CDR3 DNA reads TGTGCCAGCAGCCGATTTGTGTCCGGTGGTGGACTAGACCAAGAGACCCAGTACTTC. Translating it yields CASSRFVSGGGLDQETQYF.

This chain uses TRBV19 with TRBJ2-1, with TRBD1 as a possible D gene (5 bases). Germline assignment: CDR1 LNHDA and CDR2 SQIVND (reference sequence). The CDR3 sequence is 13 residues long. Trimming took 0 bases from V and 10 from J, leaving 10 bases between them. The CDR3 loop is CASSIDGALEQFF. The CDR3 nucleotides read TGTGCCAGTAGTATAGATGGGGCCTTAGAGCAGTTCTTC. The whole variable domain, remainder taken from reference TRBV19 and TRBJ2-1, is DGGITQSPKYLFRKEGQNVTLSCEQNLNHDAMYWYRQDPGQGLRLIYYSQIVNDFQKGDIAEGYSVSREKKESFPLTVTSAQKNPTAFYLCASSIDGALEQFFGPGTRLTVL.

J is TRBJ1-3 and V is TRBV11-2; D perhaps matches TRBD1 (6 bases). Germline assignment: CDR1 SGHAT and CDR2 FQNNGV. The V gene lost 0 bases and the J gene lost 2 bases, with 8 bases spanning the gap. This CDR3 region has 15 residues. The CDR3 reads CASSLDRGTGNTIYF. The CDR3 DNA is TGTGCCAGCAGCTTAGACAGGGGTACTGGAAACACCATATATTTT.

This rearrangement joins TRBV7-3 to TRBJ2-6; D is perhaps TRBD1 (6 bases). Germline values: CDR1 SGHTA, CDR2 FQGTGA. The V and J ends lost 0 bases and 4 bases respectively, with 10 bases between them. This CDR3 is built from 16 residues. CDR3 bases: TGTGCCAGCAGCTTAACTTCCGGGACAGGGGCCAACGTCCTGACTTTC. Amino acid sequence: CASSLTSGTGANVLTF. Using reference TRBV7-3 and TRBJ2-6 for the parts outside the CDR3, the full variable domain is GAGVSQTPSNKVTEKGKYVELRCDPISGHTALYWYRQSLGQGPEFLIYFQGTGAADDSGLPNDRFFAVRPEGSVSTLKIQRTERGDSAVYLCASSLTSGTGANVLTFGAGSRLTVL.

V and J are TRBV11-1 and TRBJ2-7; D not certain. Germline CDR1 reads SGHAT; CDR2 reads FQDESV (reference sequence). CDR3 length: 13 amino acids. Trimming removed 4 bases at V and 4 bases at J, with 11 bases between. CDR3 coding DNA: TGTGCCAGCAGCTCCGCCTCCGGGTACGAGCAGTACTTC. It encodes CASSSASGYEQYF. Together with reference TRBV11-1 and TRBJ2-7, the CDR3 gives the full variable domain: EAEVAQSPRYKITEKSQAVAFWCDPISGHATLYWYRQILGQGPELLVQFQDESVVDDSQLPKDRFSAERLKGVDSTLKIQPAELGDSAMYLCASSSASGYEQYFGPGTRLTVT.

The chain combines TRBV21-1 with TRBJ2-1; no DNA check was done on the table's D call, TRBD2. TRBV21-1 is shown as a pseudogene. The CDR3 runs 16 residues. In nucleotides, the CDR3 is TGTGCCAGCAGCAAACTAGCGGGAGAAATCTACAATGAGCAGTTCTTC. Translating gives CASSKLAGEIYNEQFF.

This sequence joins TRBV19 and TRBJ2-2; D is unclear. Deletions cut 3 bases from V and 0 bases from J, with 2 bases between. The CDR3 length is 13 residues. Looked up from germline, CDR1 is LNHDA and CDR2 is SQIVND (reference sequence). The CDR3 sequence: CASSIANTGELFF. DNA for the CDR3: TGTGCCAGTAGTATCGCGAACACCGGGGAGCTGTTTTTT.

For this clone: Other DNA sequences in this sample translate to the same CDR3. In DNA, the CDR3 is TGTGCCAGCAGCTTAACTTCGAGCTCCTACGAGCAGTACTTC. Translated, it gives CASSLTSSSYEQYF. The V gene is TRBV7-9, the J gene TRBJ2-7; D gene ambiguous. Trimming took 2 bases from V and 0 from J, leaving 8 bases between them. The CDR3 spans 14 residues. CDR1 is SEHNR and CDR2 is FQNEAQ in the germline V gene (reference sequence).

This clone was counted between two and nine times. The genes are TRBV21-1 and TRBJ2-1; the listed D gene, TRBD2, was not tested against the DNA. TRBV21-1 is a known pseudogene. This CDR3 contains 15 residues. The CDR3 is CASSNSAARYNEQFF. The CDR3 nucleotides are TGTGCCAGCAGCAACTCTGCGGCTCGCTACAATGAGCAGTTCTTC.

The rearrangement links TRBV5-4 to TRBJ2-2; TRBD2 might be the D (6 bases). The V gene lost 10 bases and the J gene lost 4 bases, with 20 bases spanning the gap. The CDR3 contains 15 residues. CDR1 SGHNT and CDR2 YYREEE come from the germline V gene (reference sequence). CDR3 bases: TGTGCCCTAGGGTACGCGCGGGGCGGCACCGGGGAGCTGTTTTTT. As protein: CALGYARGGTGELFF.